This T cell receptor beta chain stems from a study of cytomegalovirus exposure and HLA in healthy donors (dated by TCRdb to 2015 to 2018). Turning to the overall study: According to an earlier analysis of 587 of the donors, about 190 million T cells yielded some 110 million unique TCR beta sequences and approximately 300 Gb of sequence data. HLA typing covered class I and class II loci at four-digit resolution. A later genetic analysis took genome-wide SNP genotypes for about 65% of the 666 donors and used that subset as a discovery cohort. In a later analysis, previously published TCR beta repertoires from 550 to 700 donors were re-analyzed and high-resolution HLA genotyping was added so that TCR occurrence patterns could be studied. Besides the first cohort of 666 subjects, a separate validation cohort made up of 120 different subjects was used. Among about 400 genotyped donors of the cohort, an average of around 250,000 unique TCR beta nucleotide sequences was sequenced per donor, of which about 19% were non-productive. Donor age, sex, ethnicity and CMV serostatus were compiled together with the repertoire data. The number of donors typed differed by locus, with roughly 620-640 for A, B, C, DRB1 and DQB1, 522 for DQA1, 606 for DPA1, and roughly 450 for DPB1. Rather than using new phenotypic data, the later analysis identified candidate immune exposures from TCR beta sequences and from how often those sequences occurred across donors. The study aimed to test whether signatures of past pathogen exposure could be identified by cataloging public T cell receptors. The study used immunosequencing to profile the T cell repertoires of approximately 650 subjects and linked those repertoires to cytomegalovirus serostatus. In an earlier analysis of roughly 580 of the donors, high-throughput TCR beta sequencing was used to judge whether each TCR beta V gene segment behaved as functional or pseudogenic. Four or five DR-DQ haplotypes were handled as single units for association and clustering, since linkage in the cohort was strong. To predict cytomegalovirus infection status, the study combined high-throughput TCR immunosequencing, statistical association of individual TCRs with disease status, and machine learning. An early release covering about 600 HLA-typed donors comprised about 320 gigabases of sequencing data and some 79 million unique TCR sequences. Every repertoire in the discovery cohort had been generated on one and the same sequencing platform. Of the roughly 400 genotyped donors, 75% to 85% were placed in the genetic ancestry cluster associated with self-reported Caucasian donors.

As for this clone: The antigen it recognizes is unknown. No quality values exist for individual bases; no much larger clone is one base distant.

Receptor amplification or capture employed the immunoSEQ multiplex PCR assay. The multiplex PCR relied on a mix of 60 forward primers for TCR Vbeta segments and 13 reverse primers for TCR Jbeta segments. The CDR3 region of rearranged TCR beta genes was amplified from genomic DNA with a multiplex PCR assay. The amplified TCR beta libraries were sequenced on the Illumina HiSeq System as 87-base-pair reads. Concerning the study's data processing: A later analysis tallied around 87 million unique TCR beta chains across the 640 or so repertoires, and approximately 9.9 million of those chains were shared by two or more donors. To remove PCR and sequencing errors, raw reads were error-corrected and collapsed into unique sequences using a nearest-neighbor algorithm that merged closely related sequences. CDR3 sequences were aligned to IMGT reference sequences to assign V, D and J gene segments. For a sequence to be retained, at least a six-nucleotide match to both a V gene segment and a J gene segment was required. A rearrangement counted as productive if the CDR3 had no stop codons and remained in frame with V and J, and every other rearrangement counted as non-productive. Following IMGT convention, CDR3 was defined as the stretch from the second conserved V-encoded cysteine to the conserved J-encoded phenylalanine. Sequences without an unambiguous match to a single V gene segment were excluded from the earlier analysis of a few hundred of the donors. An earlier analysis of some 500 of the donors classified V segments as functional when productive rearrangements were above 56.7% and as segregating when the standard deviation between donors was above 5%. A statistical classification framework was developed to diagnose cytomegalovirus status using the catalog of TCR beta chain sequences. A later analysis assigned V and J genes by comparing TCR nucleotide sequences with IMGT/GENE-DB human TR gene sequences. Using the TCRdist pipeline, a later analysis assigned CDR3 sequences along with most-parsimonious VDJ recombination scenarios. In a later analysis, each TCR beta chain was defined by its CDR3 amino acid sequence together with its V-gene family, and reads lacking a unique V-gene family were excluded. As a way to deal with suspected cross-contamination and a sequencing artifact, a later analysis dropped 450 to 700 nucleotide sequences that were highly shared and had low generation probability. In a later analysis, a clonal expansion index for each public chain was calculated from normalized within-repertoire ranks of inferred template counts. In a later analysis, generation probabilities were computed using a VDJ recombination model fitted to out-of-frame rearrangements, and the results were checked against IGoR. In a later analysis, hypergeometric tests were used to score TCR-TCR, TCR-HLA and TCR-CMV co-occurrence, with a repertoire-size bias correction applied to TCR pairs. A later analysis estimated false discovery rates by permuting HLA or CMV assignments 20 times. In a later analysis, co-occurring TCRs were grouped using DBSCAN, and TCRdist sequence similarity was added for clustering within HLA-allele-positive subsets. For co-occurrence clustering, repertoires with fewer than 30,000 or more than 120,000 public chains were excluded, along with a handful of repertoires with anomalous nucleotide sharing. The clones in this table, taken by TCRdb from immuneACCESS, are in-frame only. Not every clone is retained; where verified, under half of the shortfall comes from an unresolved V gene, and the cause of the rest is unknown. The V and J calls and the clone size are those of that table, but D and trimming were determined from the DNA. The sample yields roughly 160,000 clones; approximately 80% were counted once. The top ten clonotypes cover around 2% of the sample.

At the junction V is shortened by 6 bases and J by 5 bases; bases outside the gene matches: 9. The germline V gene yields SGDLS for CDR1 and YYNGEE for CDR2. The CDR3 numbers 16 residues from cysteine through phenylalanine. Of the read, only the CDR3 DNA is kept; its 48 bases are in frame from base 1. The cohort comprised around 690 healthy bone marrow donors. Cohort members were all nominally healthy when sampled, although unrecorded immune exposures were likely present. The donor was CMV seropositive and belonged to the group of more than 250 seropositive cohort members. A peripheral blood sample was collected from each donor, and TCR beta sequencing was performed on peripheral blood mononuclear cells. The Qiagen DNeasy Blood Extraction Kit was used to extract genomic DNA from the blood cell samples. Study-level results and caveats: In the study, roughly 160 TCR beta chains were listed as associated with cytomegalovirus. The 87-base-pair reads could not distinguish some IMGT-functional V segments, including TRBV6-2 and TRBV6-3, so those segments were excluded. The authors suggested that the approach could potentially be generalized to other disease states and immunological phenotypes. In a later genetic analysis, a missense DCLRE1C variant was associated with V-gene and J-gene trimming of TCR beta chains, and the association was replicated in an independent cohort. A later analysis reported that several top co-occurrence clusters appeared linked to parvovirus B19, influenza, CMV and Epstein-Barr virus. HLA typing was unavailable for some donors at each locus, so association tests used only the typed subset. The earlier analysis of a few hundred of the donors excluded about 16 rarely observed V segments, including chromosome 9 orphons, because counts were too low. The only immune exposure information available for the cohort was CMV serostatus. This cohort had only TCR beta chains sequenced, and the lack of alpha or paired-chain data limited which features could be detected. At a false discovery rate of 0.05, a later analysis linked 15,000 to 20,000 TCR beta sequences to specific HLA alleles. A few of the identified cytomegalovirus-associated TCR beta chains were confirmed in vitro to be specific for cytomegalovirus antigens. A later analysis found that HLA-associated TCR beta chains were more clonally expanded and had lower generation probabilities than equally common non-associated chains. Correlated functional status among segregating V segments might reflect linkage disequilibrium, but an unknown experimental factor could not be ruled out. In an earlier analysis of about 540 of the donors, most TCR beta V segments were observed in productive rearrangements about 87% or about 30% of the time, broadly matching IMGT annotations. Strong co-occurrence of HLA alleles, especially DR and DQ, made assigning TCR associations to individual alleles difficult. Most TCR sequences were seen in very few donors, while some public TCRs were found in many individuals. According to a later analysis, TCR association rates differed among HLA loci, with DRB1 alleles showing the most associated TCRs and HLA-C alleles showing the fewest. Sequencing depth was assumed to be roughly uniform across donors in the presence/absence analyses, though that assumption may not hold. A further reported finding was that TCR beta sequences accurately predicted the HLA-A and HLA-B alleles for most subjects in the first cohort. Cytomegalovirus status was reported to be diagnosed by the classifier with high specificity and sensitivity in both the original and validation cohorts. A later analysis found that most CMV-associated TCR beta chains appeared HLA-restricted, with HLA associations seemingly driven largely by CMV exposure. A cluster of highly shared sequence variants was judged likely to represent a technical artifact of the sequencing pipeline. Compared with the approximately 670-donor mean, donors in an Asian-associated ancestry cluster had fewer N-insertions in productive TCRs, according to a later genetic analysis.

The clonotype was recovered from a man aged 50 to 59 in good health and CMV-seropositive. What was sequenced was PBMCs. The chain uses TRBV9 and TRBJ2-1, and TRBD2 aligns with 12 junction nucleotides. The CDR3 reads CASTETSGGAHNEQFF. The DNA sequence is TGTGCCAGCACCGAGACTAGCGGGGGAGCACACAATGAGCAGTTCTTC.